This T cell receptor beta chain was recovered during a study of cytomegalovirus exposure and HLA in healthy donors. The study ran its PCR with 60 Vbeta and 13 Jbeta primers. The protocol was immunoSEQ multiplex PCR, while the TCRdb copy is restricted to in-frame clones and leaves out a portion. The sample lists tens of thousands of clones; more than 80% were seen once. V shed 4 bases, J shed 4 bases, and the junction held 6 bases outside the gene matches. This CDR3 has 14 residues. Germline CDR1 reads SGHNT; CDR2 reads YYREEE (reference sequence). Sample: PBMCs. The clonotype was recovered from a woman between 25 and 40 years old in good health and CMV-seronegative. The chain is built from TRBV5-4 and TRBJ2-7, with 9 bases that match TRBD1. CDR3 sequence reads: CASSPGQGPYEQYF. DNA for the CDR3: TGTGCCAGCAGCCCGGGACAGGGTCCATACGAGCAGTACTTC. Full variable domain (rest looked up from reference TRBV5-4 and TRBJ2-7): ETGVTQSPTHLIKTRGQQVTLRCSSQSGHNTVSWYQQALGQGPQFIFQYYREEENGRGNFPPRFSGLQFPNYSSELNVNALELDDSALYLCASSPGQGPYEQYFGPGTRLTVT.